Below, one TCR beta chain is given with its context. Its cognate antigen is unknown. CDR1 is KGHSH and CDR2 is LQKENI in the germline V gene. V shed 4 bases and J shed 6 bases, with 13 bases lying between them. The CDR3 spans 15 residues. Here immunoSEQ multiplex PCR was the method, and the copy in TCRdb shows in-frame clones only, minus some. The sample consists of roughly 200,000 clones, 85% to 95% of them appearing once. The sample belongs to a study of T cell responses to AZD1222 COVID-19 vaccine. Broader study findings: The study reported that nearly half of spike-specific TCRs target unmutated variant regions. Only 5 to 7 individuals given AZD1222 were seropositive at baseline. Rises in breadth and depth of Spike-specific TCRs came after two AZD1222 doses. Donors were chiefly white British, with a greater number of females, and clonal diversity was perhaps underestimated.

This sequence was found in an adult who received the MenACWY meningococcal vaccine as a control. Sample: peripheral blood, taken 28 days after the second dose of the MenACWY control vaccine. The chain joins TRBV18 to TRBJ1-6; D is unclear. This CDR3 reads CASSLSEGSNSPLHF. CDR3 in DNA: TGTGCCAGCTCACTCTCGGAGGGTAGTAATTCACCCCTCCACTTT.